The 29 T cell receptor beta chains in this list originate from one sample, sequenced in a study of CD8 T cells in Susac syndrome. The RNA input was about 0.5 to 1 ug, and it was reverse transcribed with random hexamers. TCRdb reprocessed the immunoSEQ multiplex PCR reads with MiXCR, giving one entry per CDR3 protein. The table includes under 200,000 distinct CDR3 sequences, roughly nine tenths detected once. The source material was CD4+ T cells from PBMCs. Receptor source: a human donor with Susac syndrome.

The chain is built from TRBV18 and TRBJ1-2; D remains ambiguous. V dropped 4 bases and J dropped 8 bases, with 14 bases sitting between them. The CDR3 is made up of 13 amino acids. Germline loops: CDR1 KGHSH, CDR2 LQKENI. CDR3 sequence: CASSRDNMGGYTF. CDR3 nucleotide sequence: TGTGCCAGCTCACGAGACAACATGGGGGGCTACACCTTC.

This clonotype came up once. V gene TRBV25-1 combines with J gene TRBJ2-1; 8 positions match TRBD2. This CDR3 has 16 residues. The ends lost 2 bases at V and 8 bases at J; junction bases unmatched: 11. Germline V gene data show CDR1 as MGHDK and CDR2 as SYGVNS. The CDR3, as DNA: TGTGCCAGCAGTGAAGCCGGAGCGGGGGCTTTTGATGAGCAGTTCTTC. It translates to CASSEAGAGAFDEQFF. The complete variable domain, with remaining parts taken from reference TRBV25-1 and TRBJ2-1, reads EADIYQTPRYLVIGTGKKITLECSQTMGHDKMYWYQQDPGMELHLIHYSYGVNSTEKGDLSSESTVSRIRTEHFPLTLESARPSHTSQYLCASSEAGAGAFDEQFFGPGTRLTVL.

This sequence joins TRBV7-3 and TRBJ2-1; 14 bases map to TRBD2. This CDR3 is built from 16 residues. After removal of 4 bases from V and 7 bases from J, the junction contained 6 bases not matched to a gene. The germline V gene encodes CDR1 SGHTA and CDR2 FQGTGA. The CDR3 bases are TGTGCCAGCAGCTCCGCGGGACTAGCGGGGGCAAATGAGCAGTTCTTC. This sequence encodes CASSSAGLAGANEQFF.

V is TRBV7-2 and J is TRBJ2-1; 9 bases map to TRBD1. Trimming cost V 2 bases and J 4 bases; bases outside gene matches: 6. Germline V gene sequence: CDR1 SGHTA, CDR2 FQGNSA. CDR3 length: 16 amino acids. This CDR3 reads CASSLLGQGSYNEQFF. CDR3 sequence (DNA): TGTGCCAGCAGCTTATTGGGACAGGGTAGTTACAATGAGCAGTTCTTC. The full variable domain, rest sourced from reference TRBV7-2 and TRBJ2-1, is GAGVSQSPSNKVTEKGKDVELRCDPISGHTALYWYRQSLGQGLEFLIYFQGNSAPDKSGLPSDRFSAERTGGSVSTLTIQRTQQEDSAVYLCASSLLGQGSYNEQFFGPGTRLTVL.

The rearrangement links TRBV18 to TRBJ2-3, with 9 bases that match TRBD2. The V gene's germline CDR1 is KGHSH and CDR2 LQKENI. J was trimmed by 2 bases and V by 6 bases; bases with no gene match: 9. The CDR3 is 16 amino acids. The CDR3 reads CASSEGIAGATDTQYF. The CDR3 DNA is TGTGCCAGCTCCGAGGGAATAGCGGGGGCCACAGATACGCAGTATTTT. The full variable domain, completed using reference TRBV18 and TRBJ2-3, is NAGVMQNPRHLVRRRGQEARLRCSPMKGHSHVYWYRQLPEEGLKFMVYLQKENIIDESGMPKERFSAEFPKEGPSILRIQQVVRGDSAAYFCASSEGIAGATDTQYFGPGTRLTVL.

The genes are TRBV7-9 and TRBJ2-1, with 8 positions matching TRBD1. The germline V gene has CDR1 SEHNR and CDR2 FQNEAQ (reference sequence). This CDR3 spans 15 amino acids. Trimming removed 2 bases from V and 7 bases from J; junction bases left unmatched: 7. CDR3 DNA sequence: TGTGCCAGCAGCTTAAAAGGACAGGGTCGGAATGAGCAGTTCTTC. Protein sequence: CASSLKGQGRNEQFF.

The V and J genes are TRBV14 and TRBJ1-2; 10 bases match TRBD1. CDR3 length: 14 residues. V dropped 4 bases and J dropped 7; count of bases not matched to a gene: 6. Per germline, CDR1 SGHDN and CDR2 FVKESK. The CDR3 is CASSRRDRGSGYTF. For the CDR3, the DNA is TGTGCCAGCAGCCGTAGGGACAGGGGATCTGGCTACACCTTC.

In its sample, this clonotype was seen once. The chain employs TRBV19 and TRBJ2-1; TRBD2 matches 16 bases. CDR1 LNHDA and CDR2 SQIVND come from the germline V gene (reference sequence). Trimming at V came to 11 bases and at J to 2 bases, leaving 12 bases not matched to a gene. This CDR3 comprises 18 residues. CDR3: CAAKGTSGGGYTYNEQFF. The CDR3 nucleotides read TGTGCCGCGAAAGGGACTAGCGGGGGGGGTTACACCTACAATGAGCAGTTCTTC.

This clonotype occurred a few times. The gene calls are TRBV5-1 and TRBJ2-5, with a tentative D call TRBD1 (6 bases). Germline loops: CDR1 SGHRS, CDR2 YFSETQ. V lost 3 bases, J lost 2 bases, and 11 bases lay in between. The CDR3 consists of 14 residues. CDR3 DNA: TGCGCCAGCAGCTATAACAGGGAGCAAGAGACCCAGTACTTC. Translation gives CASSYNREQETQYF.

CDR3: CASGNSTVDSNQPQHF. The CDR3 bases are TGTGCTAGTGGTAACTCGACAGTCGATAGCAATCAGCCCCAGCATTTT. The V call is TRBV12-5, the J call TRBJ1-5; TRBD1 might be the D (5 bases). Germline V CDR1 and CDR2: LGHNT, FRNRAP. V was trimmed by 5 bases and J by 0 bases, leaving 14 bases between them. There are 16 residues in the CDR3.

The chain employs TRBV20-1 and TRBJ1-2; D is undetermined. Between the trimmed V and J ends, which lost 4 bases and 1 base, there was a span of 10 bases. Germline assignment: CDR1 DFQATT and CDR2 SNEGSKA (reference sequence). The CDR3 runs to 13 residues. The CDR3 region is CSAIPQINYGYTF. The CDR3 nucleotides are TGCAGTGCTATACCTCAAATTAACTATGGCTACACCTTC.

This clonotype showed up just a few times. This chain links TRBV18 with TRBJ1-2; D call uncertain. The CDR3 extends over 12 amino acids. From germline, CDR1 is KGHSH and CDR2 LQKENI. With 2 bases removed from V and 4 bases from J, the gap between germline ends came to 5 bases. CDR3 nucleotide sequence: TGTGCCAGCTCACCAGGAGGCTATGGCTACACCTTC. Translated, it gives CASSPGGYGYTF. The full variable domain, with the rest looked up from reference TRBV18 and TRBJ1-2, is NAGVMQNPRHLVRRRGQEARLRCSPMKGHSHVYWYRQLPEEGLKFMVYLQKENIIDESGMPKERFSAEFPKEGPSILRIQQVVRGDSAAYFCASSPGGYGYTFGSGTRLTVV.

The chain employs TRBV28 and TRBJ2-1; D remains ambiguous. The V end was cut by 5 bases, the J end by 8 bases, with 7 bases between. The germline gives CDR1 MDHEN, CDR2 SYDVKM. The CDR3 consists of 11 residues. For the CDR3, the DNA is TGTGCCAGCAGTGTCGCTCATGAGCAGTTCTTC. Protein product: CASSVAHEQFF.

V and J are TRBV10-3 and TRBJ2-3, with D perhaps TRBD1 (6 bases). The CDR3 sequence is 16 residues long. Germline V gives CDR1 ENHRY, CDR2 SYGVKD. V was shortened by 6 bases and J by 3 bases, with 19 bases between the two germline ends. The CDR3 here is CAISVDRLQGTDTQYF. CDR3 sequence (DNA): TGTGCCATCAGCGTAGACAGGCTCCAGGGGACAGATACGCAGTATTTT.

The chain employs TRBV11-1 and TRBJ2-7, with 9 positions matching TRBD1. Germline V gene sequence: CDR1 SGHAT, CDR2 FQDESV (reference sequence). J lost 1 base, V lost 5 bases, and 6 bases had no gene match. The CDR3 is 15 residues long. CDR3 loop: CASSIGQGISYEQYF. Written as DNA, the CDR3 is TGTGCCAGCAGCATAGGACAGGGGATATCCTACGAGCAGTACTTC.

The chain carries TRBV20-1 and TRBJ2-2; 7 bases are a match to TRBD2. Trimming removed 3 bases from V and 2 bases from J; junction bases left unmatched: 3. Germline CDR1 and CDR2: DFQATT and SNEGSKA (reference sequence). The CDR3 spans 14 residues. For the CDR3, the DNA is TGCAGTGCTAGCGGGAGGAGCAACACCGGGGAGCTGTTTTTT. It encodes CSASGRSNTGELFF.

This clonotype has just a few counts. The chain recombines TRBV6-6 with TRBJ1-1; D ambiguous. CDR1 is MNHNY, CDR2 SVGAGI, per germline (reference sequence). This CDR3 has 13 residues. Trimming shortened V by 0 bases and J by 0 bases, and 2 bases separated the two germline ends. The CDR3 sequence: CASSYSLNTEAFF. DNA of the CDR3: TGTGCCAGCAGTTACTCGTTGAACACTGAAGCTTTCTTT.

This clonotype showed up just once. The chain uses TRBV5-1 and TRBJ1-1, with 9 bases fitting TRBD1. In germline, CDR1 is SGHRS, CDR2 YFSETQ. V lost 0 bases to trimming and J lost 2 bases; unmatched junction nucleotides: 5. The CDR3 has 16 residues. The CDR3 nucleotides are TGCGCCAGCAGCTTGGAAACAGGGGGCGCAAACACTGAAGCTTTCTTT. It codes for CASSLETGGANTEAFF.

The genes are TRBV4-2 and TRBJ1-6; D possibly corresponds to TRBD1 (6 bases). Germline-derived CDR1 and CDR2 are LGHNA and YNFKEQ. The CDR3 spans 15 residues. The ends were cut back, 0 bases at V and 13 bases at J, with 16 bases in the middle. The CDR3 sequence: CASSQDRTAYSPLHF. CDR3 coding DNA: TGTGCCAGCAGCCAAGACCGGACAGCCTACAGCCCCCTCCACTTT.

Here the CDR3 DNA reads TGTGCCAGTAGGGGGGACAGGGGTGAGTCGAACTATGGCTACACCTTC. Protein sequence: CASRGDRGESNYGYTF. This chain joins TRBV9 and TRBJ1-2, with TRBD1 matching 10 bases. The CDR3 covers 16 residues. V trimming: 8 bases; J trimming: 2 bases; junction bases outside the gene matches: 12. Per germline, CDR1 SGDLS and CDR2 YYNGEE. The full variable domain, completed using reference TRBV9 and TRBJ1-2, is DSGVTQTPKHLITATGQRVTLRCSPRSGDLSVYWYQQSLDQGLQFLIQYYNGEERAKGNILERFSAQQFPDLHSELNLSSLELGDSALYFCASRGDRGESNYGYTFGSGTRLTVV.

The chain uses TRBV29-1 and TRBJ2-7; D uncertain. V lost 7 bases to trimming and J lost 4 bases, with 20 bases between them. The CDR3 is made up of 14 amino acids. Germline V gene sequence: CDR1 SQVTM, CDR2 ANQGSEA. The CDR3 loop reads CSASNPPGKYEQYF. CDR3 DNA sequence: TGCAGCGCCTCCAATCCCCCGGGCAAATACGAGCAGTACTTC.

This chain joins TRBV20-1 and TRBJ1-4; D unresolved. The CDR3 totals 13 residues. Germline values: CDR1 DFQATT, CDR2 SNEGSKA (reference sequence). V was pared by 1 base and J by 7 bases, with 10 bases between. The CDR3 coding sequence is TGCAGTGCTAGAGTCGGTATGAGTGAAAAACTGTTTTTT. Amino acids: CSARVGMSEKLFF.

This rearrangement joins TRBV6-6 to TRBJ1-2; 7 bases agree with TRBD1. The CDR3 consists of 14 residues. Trimming cost V 6 bases and J 5 bases; bases outside gene matches: 9. Germline values: CDR1 MNHNY, CDR2 SVGAGI (reference sequence). The CDR3 region has the DNA TGTGCCAGCAGGGGGACAGAATTATCTTATGGCTACACCTTC. Encoded protein: CASRGTELSYGYTF.

The rearrangement uses TRBV28 and TRBJ2-1; 12 bases are a match to TRBD2. This CDR3 has 15 residues. The germline V gene has CDR1 MDHEN and CDR2 SYDVKM. V lost 6 bases to trimming and J lost 9 bases; unmatched junction nucleotides: 9. The CDR3 DNA follows: TGTGCCAGCAGAACAGGACTAGCGGGACGGGGTGAGCAGTTCTTC. This codes for CASRTGLAGRGEQFF.

The chain has TRBV9 and TRBJ2-1; D not resolved. Germline V gene sequence: CDR1 SGDLS, CDR2 YYNGEE. This CDR3 spans 11 amino acids. The germline V and J ends were trimmed by 1 base and 8 bases, with 4 bases remaining between them. The CDR3 sequence is CASSVNHEQFF. The CDR3 DNA sequence: TGTGCCAGCAGCGTAAACCATGAGCAGTTCTTC.

This clonotype was detected a few times. The chain is built from TRBV20-1 and TRBJ2-7; TRBD2 matches 7 bases. CDR1 is DFQATT, CDR2 SNEGSKA, per germline (reference sequence). V shed 6 bases and J 5 bases; nucleotides not matched to a gene: 13. The CDR3 covers 14 residues. DNA of the CDR3: TGCAGTGCCATGGGCGGGAGCGGAATGAACGAGCAGTACTTC. This encodes CSAMGGSGMNEQYF.

The chain has TRBV27 and TRBJ2-1, with TRBD1 matching 7 bases. V was pared by 9 bases and J by 6 bases, with 5 bases of the junction left unmatched. Germline CDR1 is MNHEY and CDR2 is SMNVEV (reference sequence). The CDR3 contains 12 residues. CDR3 coding DNA: TGTGCCAGTCAAGGGGGCCCCAATGAGCAGTTCTTC. Protein: CASQGGPNEQFF.

CDR3 nucleotide sequence: TGCGCCAGCAGCGGCGGACACTCTGGAAACACCATATATTTT. This encodes CASSGGHSGNTIYF. This chain joins TRBV10-1 and TRBJ1-3, with a tentative D call TRBD1 (5 bases). The germline V and J ends were trimmed by 6 bases and 0 bases, with 9 bases remaining between them. Germline V gene data show CDR1 as WNHNN and CDR2 as SYGVQD (reference sequence). There are 14 residues in the CDR3.

This clonotype showed up just once. The CDR3 DNA follows: TGTGCCAGCAGCTCGGACAGCCTTTCAAGGGAAGCTTTCTTT. Protein: CASSSDSLSREAFF. This sequence joins TRBV7-3 and TRBJ1-1, with a tentative D call TRBD1 (6 bases). The V end was cut by 4 bases, the J end by 8 bases, with 17 bases between. This CDR3 spans 14 amino acids. Germline V lookup: CDR1 SGHTA, CDR2 FQGTGA.